The next 17 T cell receptor beta chains were all read from a single sample in a study of identical twins (dated by TCRdb to the mid-2010s). Libraries were constructed by 5' RACE. Reads for this sample came from an Illumina HiSeq 2000. TCRdb ran its own pipeline on the public reads, namely fastp trimming at Q25 and MiXCR clone calling, and kept in-frame beta chains. Rows matching on CDR3 protein sequence are summarized as one entry with the most common DNA and genes. In this sample the table shows about 240,000 distinct CDR3 sequences, under 12% of which occur a single time. The ten most abundant clones make up about 9.1% of the sample. The sequencing input was memory T cells sorted from blood. The cell subset or site label, read with the paper, signifies: CD45RO+ enriched T cells. The receptors were gathered from a man aged 50-59 years in good health.

This clonotype occurred a few times. This CDR3 is CASSQDRTYNEQFF. CDR3 in DNA: TGTGCCAGCAGCCAAGACCGGACCTACAATGAGCAGTTCTTC. J is TRBJ2-1 and V is TRBV4-2; D not certain. There are 14 residues in the CDR3. V lost 0 bases, J lost 2 bases, and 5 bases lay in between. Germline V gene sequence: CDR1 LGHNA, CDR2 YNFKEQ.

This clonotype was seen a few times. This may be a read error, as it is one base from a much larger clone. The rearrangement uses TRBV14 and TRBJ2-1; 10 nucleotides agree with TRBD2. V lost 4 bases to trimming and J lost 6 bases; unmatched junction nucleotides: 6. The CDR3 is made up of 15 amino acids. Per germline, CDR1 SGHDN and CDR2 FVKESK. CDR3 loop: CASSPGLARVNEQFF. The CDR3 nucleotides read TGTGCCAGCAGCCCGGGACTAGCGAGGGTCAATGAGCAGTTCTTC. The entire variable domain, with the rest obtained from reference TRBV14 and TRBJ2-1, is as follows: EAGVTQFPSHSVIEKGQTVTLRCDPISGHDNLYWYRRVMGKEIKFLLHFVKESKQDESGMPNNRFLAERTGGTYSTLKVQPAELEDSGVYFCASSPGLARVNEQFFGPGTRLTVL.

This sequence joins TRBV7-2 and TRBJ1-2; possibly TRBD1 for D (6 bases). Per the germline V gene, CDR1 is SGHTA and CDR2 is FQGNSA. Trimming shortened V by 5 bases and J by 7 bases, and 17 bases separated the two germline ends. There are 14 residues in the CDR3. The DNA of the CDR3 is TGTGCCAGCAGCCCTAGCGCAGGGGCTGGTGGCTACACCTTC. Encoded protein: CASSPSAGAGGYTF.

In this sample, this clonotype turned up many times. The chain has TRBV10-3 and TRBJ1-6, with D tentatively TRBD1 (5 bases). The germline gives CDR1 ENHRY, CDR2 SYGVKD. The V and J ends lost 0 bases and 5 bases respectively, with 5 bases between them. The CDR3 runs 14 residues. CDR3 nucleotide sequence: TGTGCCATCAGTGAGTCGGGGGATAATTCACCCCTCCACTTT. This translates into CAISESGDNSPLHF.

This clonotype was seen many times. The rearrangement uses TRBV7-2 and TRBJ2-1; D not resolved. The CDR3 is 12 amino acids. Germline V gives CDR1 SGHTA, CDR2 FQGNSA. Between the trimmed V and J ends, which lost 2 bases and 8 bases, there was a span of 7 bases. The CDR3 DNA follows: TGTGCCAGCAGCTTAAGGTTCTATGAGCAGTTCTTC. It specifies CASSLRFYEQFF.

This clonotype showed up just a few times. The gene calls are TRBV2 and TRBJ1-5; D ambiguous. The CDR3 extends over 13 amino acids. Germline V lookup: CDR1 SNHLY, CDR2 FYNNEI. V was trimmed by 9 bases and J by 7 bases, leaving 16 bases between them. The CDR3 here is CASDLGSGQPQHF. The CDR3 DNA sequence: TGTGCCAGTGACCTGGGATCGGGCCAGCCCCAGCATTTT.

This clonotype was observed at least ten times. The J gene is TRBJ2-7, the V gene TRBV28; TRBD2 matches at 8 bases. The CDR3 is 13 residues long. J was trimmed by 0 bases and V by 8 bases; bases with no gene match: 3. Looked up from germline, CDR1 is MDHEN and CDR2 is SYDVKM. CDR3 coding DNA: TGTGCCAGCTTCAGCGGGGGCTCCTACGAGCAGTACTTC. Encoded protein: CASFSGGSYEQYF.

The V call is TRBV20-1, the J call TRBJ2-3; TRBD2 agrees at 7 bases. V lost 3 bases and J lost 0; bases outside the gene matches: 6. The CDR3 contains 15 residues. CDR1 DFQATT and CDR2 SNEGSKA come from the germline V gene (reference sequence). In nucleotides, the CDR3 is TGCAGTGCTAGGGGAGGGGCGGCTAGCACAGATACGCAGTATTTT. It codes for CSARGGAASTDTQYF.

The genes are TRBV5-1 and TRBJ2-2; D is possibly TRBD1 (6 bases). CDR1 and CDR2 from the germline V gene are SGHRS and YFSETQ. V lost 4 bases, J lost 4 bases, and 14 bases lay in between. The CDR3 contains 15 residues. The CDR3 loop reads CASSPVDRLTGELFF. As DNA, the CDR3 is TGCGCCAGCAGCCCGGTTGACAGGCTCACCGGGGAGCTGTTTTTT.

This clonotype was recorded at least ten times. V and J are TRBV29-1 and TRBJ1-5; D is perhaps TRBD1 (5 bases). Trimming stripped 7 bases from V and 1 base from J, with 14 bases between. Germline V CDR1 and CDR2: SQVTM, ANQGSEA. This CDR3 comprises 14 residues. CDR3 residues: CSEQGLRSNQPQHF. The CDR3 region has the DNA TGCAGCGAGCAGGGTTTGAGGAGCAATCAGCCCCAGCATTTT.

This clonotype was detected many times. V usage is TRBV27 and J usage is TRBJ2-7; 7 bases align to TRBD1. The CDR3 is 13 amino acids. Losses at the gene ends were 9 bases for V and 4 bases for J; bases not matched to a gene: 9. Germline CDR1 MNHEY, CDR2 SMNVEV (reference sequence). As DNA, the CDR3 is TGTGCCAGAGGGACAGTAACTCTTTACGAGCAGTACTTC. Amino acid sequence: CARGTVTLYEQYF.

This clonotype came up a few times. V and J are TRBV20-1 and TRBJ2-6; D perhaps matches TRBD1 (6 bases). Germline CDR1 is DFQATT and CDR2 is SNEGSKA (reference sequence). CDR3 length equals 15 residues. The germline V and J ends were trimmed by 0 bases and 2 bases, with 8 bases remaining between them. The CDR3 reads CSAREGGAGANVLTF. DNA of the CDR3: TGCAGTGCTAGAGAAGGGGGAGCTGGGGCCAACGTCCTGACTTTC.

V is TRBV15 and J is TRBJ1-3; D not resolved. Deletions cut 0 bases from V and 0 bases from J, with 15 bases between. The CDR3 extends over 18 amino acids. Germline V gene lookup returns CDR1 LNHNV and CDR2 YYDKDF (reference sequence). DNA of the CDR3: TGTGCCACCAGCAGAGATTGGGCCGGCAGGAGCTCTGGAAACACCATATATTTT. Translated, it gives CATSRDWAGRSSGNTIYF.

This clonotype was seen many times. The chain combines TRBV28 with TRBJ2-1, with TRBD2 matching 7 bases. CDR1 and CDR2 (germline): MDHEN, SYDVKM. The CDR3 spans 11 residues. The junction had 4 bases not matched to a gene; V was cut back by 5 bases and J by 12 bases. CDR3 loop: CASSPAGLQFF. DNA of the CDR3: TGTGCCAGCAGTCCAGCGGGACTGCAGTTCTTC.

This clonotype was picked up many times. Here the CDR3 reads CASRGQDTGELFF. DNA of the CDR3: TGTGCCAGCAGGGGACAGGATACCGGGGAGCTGTTTTTT. The chain has TRBV2 and TRBJ2-2; TRBD1 matches 8 bases. V shed 6 bases, J shed 5 bases, and the junction held 2 bases outside the gene matches. Germline assignment: CDR1 SNHLY and CDR2 FYNNEI. The CDR3 is 13 amino acids.

To note about this clonotype: This may arise from a read error, as a much more abundant clone is one base away. The chain employs TRBV12-3 or TRBV12-4 and TRBJ2-2; 7 bases are a match to TRBD2. This CDR3 region has 19 residues. DNA for the CDR3: TGTGCCAGCATCTCCCTGGGGATCTGGCGGGAGTTGAACACCGTGGAGCTGTTTTTT. Translated: CASISLGIWRELNTVELFF.

This clonotype was recorded at least ten times. The chain carries TRBV15 and TRBJ2-1; TRBD1 is a possible D gene (6 bases). This CDR3 contains 15 residues. Germline loops: CDR1 LNHNV, CDR2 YYDKDF (reference sequence). The ends were cut back, 0 bases at V and 4 bases at J, with 10 bases in the middle. The CDR3 DNA reads as TGTGCCACCAGCAGAGAACTAGGGGGATACAATGAGCAGTTCTTC. This sequence encodes CATSRELGGYNEQFF. Complete variable domain (other parts from reference TRBV15 and TRBJ2-1): DAMVIQNPRYQVTQFGKPVTLSCSQTLNHNVMYWYQQKSSQAPKLLFHYYDKDFNNEADTPDNFQSRRPNTSFCFLDIRSPGLGDTAMYLCATSRELGGYNEQFFGPGTRLTVL.